A single T cell receptor beta chain is shown here with its context. Its target is unknown. The missing conserved phenylalanine or tryptophan at the end of this CDR3 makes a read error likely. The V gene lost 0 bases and the J gene lost 0 bases, with 8 bases spanning the gap. CDR3 length equals 15 residues. Germline CDR1 is LGHNA and CDR2 is YSLEER. The sample comes from a study of cytomegalovirus exposure and HLA in healthy donors. General study results and limits: Most TCRs appeared rarely, but some public TCRs recurred in many donors. Researchers catalogued under 200 TCR beta chains as cytomegalovirus-associated.

Primers for the PCR totalled 60 Vbeta and 13 Jbeta. Sequencing was performed with immunoSEQ multiplex PCR; in TCRdb, only in-frame clones are kept and a portion is missing. This repertoire shows some 170,000 clones, 82% found once; its top ten account for 1.5%. The receptor was derived from a girl between 5 and 17 years old in good health and CMV-seropositive. The genes are TRBV4-3 and TRBJ1-1, with D hard to call. Sequences were obtained from PBMCs. The CDR3 nucleotides are TGCGCCAGCAGCCAAGATCCGGGAGTGAACACTGAAGCTTTCTCT. Its translation is CASSQDPGVNTEAFS.